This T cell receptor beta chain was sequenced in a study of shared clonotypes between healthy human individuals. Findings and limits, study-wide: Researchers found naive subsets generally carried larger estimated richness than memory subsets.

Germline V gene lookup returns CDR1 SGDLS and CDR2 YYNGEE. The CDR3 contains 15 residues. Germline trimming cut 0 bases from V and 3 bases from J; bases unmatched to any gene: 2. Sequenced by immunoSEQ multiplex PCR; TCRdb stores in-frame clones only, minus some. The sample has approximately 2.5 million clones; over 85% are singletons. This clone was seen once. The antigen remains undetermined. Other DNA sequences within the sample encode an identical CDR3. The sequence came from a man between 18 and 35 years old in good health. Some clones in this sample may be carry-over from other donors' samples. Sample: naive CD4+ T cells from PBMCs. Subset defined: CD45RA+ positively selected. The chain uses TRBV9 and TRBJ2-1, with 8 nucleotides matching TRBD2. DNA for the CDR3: TGTGCCAGCAGCGTAGGGACTAGCCTCTACAATGAGCAGTTCTTC. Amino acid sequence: CASSVGTSLYNEQFF.